The 3 T cell receptor beta chains below were found in one sample sequenced in a study of OX40 agonist ivuxolimab in advanced cancers. Sequenced by immunoSEQ multiplex PCR; TCRdb stores in-frame clones only, minus some. The sample has around 63,000 clones; 70% to 90% are singletons. Here the sequenced sample was CD4+ or CD8+ T cells sorted from blood, taken in a trial of the OX40 agonist ivuxolimab. The receptors derive from an adult with an advanced solid tumor such as melanoma, head and neck, liver or kidney cancer.

This clone was detected only a few times. The rearrangement links TRBV5-1 to TRBJ1-2; D not resolved. This CDR3 has 14 amino acids. CDR1 is SGHRS, CDR2 YFSETQ, per germline. V lost 5 bases and J 1 base, leaving 12 bases between the germline ends. DNA of the CDR3: TGCGCCAGCAGTAACATGACTGGTAACTATGGCTACACCTTC. It codes for CASSNMTGNYGYTF.

V usage is TRBV7-9 and J usage is TRBJ2-3; D perhaps matches TRBD2 (6 bases). The V and J ends lost 5 bases and 3 bases respectively, with 15 bases between them. Germline V lookup: CDR1 SEHNR, CDR2 FQNEAQ (reference sequence). This CDR3 has 15 residues. CDR3 sequence reads: CASSRVGSLTDTQYF. The CDR3, as DNA: TGTGCCAGCAGCCGGGTCGGGAGTCTTACAGATACGCAGTATTTT.

This chain links TRBV5-1 with TRBJ1-1; D is undetermined. This CDR3 contains 15 residues. V lost 2 bases, J lost 5 bases, and 16 bases lay in between. Germline loops: CDR1 SGHRS, CDR2 YFSETQ. The CDR3: CASSFKGSRGTEAFF. The CDR3 region has the DNA TGCGCCAGCAGCTTCAAAGGGTCAAGAGGGACTGAAGCTTTCTTT.